One and the same sample provided the 25 T cell receptor beta chains below, sequenced in a study of human T cells and chemical hapten exposure (dated by TCRdb to the early 2020s). The method behind the library was RACE. Reads for this sample came from a NextSeq 500. Starting from the raw public reads, TCRdb applied fastp trimming at Q25, assembled clones with MiXCR and retained in-frame beta chains. Rows are unified per CDR3 protein, each entry keeping the most common DNA and genes. For this sample the table gives 350,000 to 450,000 distinct CDR3 sequences, of which 5% to 6.5% were detected only once. The top ten hold 2.6% of the sample. The intended sense of this specimen's time point label: pre-sensitization, week 0. Explained via the paper, the treatment or condition label denotes: therapeutic diphenylcyclopropenone sensitization with weekly scalp DPC. Sequences were derived from whole blood, sampled in connection with sensitization to the hapten diphenylcyclopropenone (DPC). The receptors were sampled from a woman in her 50s with alopecia areata. Some clones in this sample may be carry-over from other donors' samples.

The V gene is TRBV20-1, the J gene TRBJ1-2, with a tentative D call TRBD1 (6 bases). Looked up from germline, CDR1 is DFQATT and CDR2 is SNEGSKA (reference sequence). The CDR3 covers 13 residues. Deletions cut 6 bases from V and 5 bases from J, with 16 bases between. The CDR3 DNA is TGCAGTGCCCCCGACAGGAGAAATTATGGCTACACCTTC. It translates to CSAPDRRNYGYTF.

This clonotype was counted at least ten times. This chain connects TRBV20-1 to TRBJ2-7, with 14 bases matching TRBD2. Germline V CDR1 and CDR2: DFQATT, SNEGSKA (reference sequence). The junction had 6 bases not matched to a gene; V was cut back by 5 bases and J by 0 bases. The CDR3 sequence is 16 residues long. The CDR3 sequence is CSAPGTSGGRSYEQYF. CDR3 DNA: TGCAGTGCTCCCGGGACTAGCGGGGGACGCTCCTACGAGCAGTACTTC.

This clonotype was observed at least ten times. The V gene is TRBV3-1, the J gene TRBJ1-1; D remains unclear. Germline loops: CDR1 LGHDT, CDR2 YNNKEL (reference sequence). Trimming stripped 2 bases from V and 0 bases from J, with 4 bases between. The CDR3 is 13 residues long. CDR3 coding DNA: TGTGCCAGCAGCCAATCCGTGAACACTGAAGCTTTCTTT. Translation: CASSQSVNTEAFF. Full variable domain (outside the CDR3, taken from reference TRBV3-1 and TRBJ1-1): DTAVSQTPKYLVTQMGNDKSIKCEQNLGHDTMYWYKQDSKKFLKIMFSYNNKELIINETVPNRFSPKSPDKAHLNLHINSLELGDSAVYFCASSQSVNTEAFFGQGTRLTVV.

A remark on this clonotype: At one boundary the junction diverges from the germline segment, which might be a read error. The CDR3 is CASSLEGTWENSPLHF. The DNA for the CDR3 is TGTGCCAGCAGCCTAGAAGGGACCTGGGAAAATTCACCCCTCCACTTT. The chain uses TRBV11-2 and TRBJ1-6; possibly TRBD1 for D (5 bases). Germline CDR1 and CDR2: SGHAT and FQNNGV. The CDR3 spans 16 residues.

CDR3 protein: CATSRRAGELFF. The CDR3 bases are TGTGCCACCAGCAGGAGGGCCGGGGAGCTGTTTTTT. This chain uses TRBV15 with TRBJ2-2; maybe TRBD2 (5 bases). This CDR3 has 12 residues. The V gene lost 3 bases and the J gene lost 6 bases, with 5 bases spanning the gap. Germline-derived CDR1 and CDR2 are LNHNV and YYDKDF (reference sequence).

In its sample, this clonotype was seen many times. The chain combines TRBV11-2 with TRBJ1-5, with D possibly being TRBD1 (5 bases). V shed 1 base and J shed 0 bases, with 13 bases lying between them. Germline V lookup: CDR1 SGHAT, CDR2 FQNNGV. This CDR3 has 17 residues. The CDR3 DNA is TGTGCCAGCAGCTTAGGACCGGACACTTATAGCAATCAGCCCCAGCATTTT. As protein: CASSLGPDTYSNQPQHF. Full variable domain (rest looked up from reference TRBV11-2 and TRBJ1-5): EAGVAQSPRYKIIEKRQSVAFWCNPISGHATLYWYQQILGQGPKLLIQFQNNGVVDDSQLPKDRFSAERLKGVDSTLKIQPAKLEDSAVYLCASSLGPDTYSNQPQHFGDGTRLSIL.

This clonotype was seen more than once but under ten times. The J gene is TRBJ2-7, the V gene TRBV6-5; TRBD2 might be the D (6 bases). V was clipped by 8 bases and J by 5 bases, with 10 bases between them. The CDR3 covers 11 residues. CDR1 is MNHEY, CDR2 SVGAGI, per germline. CDR3 protein: CASGGMNEQYF. In DNA, the CDR3 is TGTGCCAGCGGGGGGATGAACGAGCAGTACTTC.

This clonotype has only a few counts. The rearrangement links TRBV6-2 or TRBV6-3 to TRBJ2-1; tentatively, D is TRBD2 (6 bases). V dropped 6 bases and J dropped 0 bases, with 12 bases sitting between them. Germline CDR1 is MNHEY and CDR2 is SVGEGT. The CDR3 sequence is 15 residues long. CDR3 sequence reads: CASSPAGFSYNEQFF. Here the CDR3 DNA reads TGTGCCAGCAGCCCAGCGGGTTTCTCCTACAATGAGCAGTTCTTC.

This clonotype was seen many times. This rearrangement joins TRBV7-2 to TRBJ1-4; 8 bases map to TRBD1. CDR1 SGHTA and CDR2 FQGNSA come from the germline V gene. CDR3 length: 14 residues. With V trimmed by 5 bases and J by 8 bases, 7 bases remained unmatched. DNA for the CDR3: TGTGCCAGCAGCCCCAGGGGGCGTAGAGAAAAACTGTTTTTT. Its protein is CASSPRGRREKLFF.

The rearrangement links TRBV3-1 to TRBJ2-7; TRBD2 agrees at 7 bases. There are 16 residues in the CDR3. Germline-derived CDR1 and CDR2 are LGHDT and YNNKEL (reference sequence). Germline trimming cut 0 bases from V and 2 bases from J; bases unmatched to any gene: 7. The CDR3 reads CASSQDGGSLAYEQYF. CDR3 bases: TGTGCCAGCAGCCAAGACGGCGGGAGCCTCGCCTACGAGCAGTACTTC.

This clonotype was picked up many times. The CDR3 nucleotides are TGTGCCAGCAGCTTGGTCCACAGGGGTAACTATGGCTACACCTTC. This translates into CASSLVHRGNYGYTF. The chain uses TRBV13 and TRBJ1-2; 7 positions agree with TRBD1. Losses at the gene ends were 3 bases for V and 1 base for J; bases not matched to a gene: 5. Per the germline V gene, CDR1 is PRHDT and CDR2 is FYEKMQ (reference sequence). This CDR3 contains 15 residues.

This clonotype was seen many times. V usage is TRBV12-3 or TRBV12-4 and J usage is TRBJ1-1; D uncertain. CDR3 length: 14 residues. V was pared by 4 bases and J by 1 base, with 10 bases between. The CDR3 loop reads CASSYRSSNTEAFF. The CDR3 nucleotides are TGTGCCAGCAGTTATCGAAGCTCGAACACTGAAGCTTTCTTT.

In its sample, this clonotype was seen many times. The CDR3 region is CASSEEEKLFF. The DNA for the CDR3 is TGTGCCAGCAGTGAAGAAGAAAAACTGTTTTTT. The chain employs TRBV6-6 and TRBJ1-4; D unclear. V dropped 5 bases and J dropped 8 bases, with 6 bases sitting between them. Germline-derived CDR1 and CDR2 are MNHNY and SVGAGI (reference sequence). The CDR3 sequence is 11 residues long.

This clonotype has a count of ten or more. V gene TRBV7-2 combines with J gene TRBJ2-3, with unresolved D. V was pared by 5 bases and J by 4 bases, with 13 bases between. The CDR3 runs 14 residues. Germline loops: CDR1 SGHTA, CDR2 FQGNSA. CDR3 bases: TGTGCCAGCAGCCGAGACATAGCCTCAGATACGCAGTATTTT. This codes for CASSRDIASDTQYF.

This clonotype was found a few times. The chain recombines TRBV20-1 with TRBJ1-6, with unresolved D. Germline-derived CDR1 and CDR2 are DFQATT and SNEGSKA (reference sequence). Trimming cost V 0 bases and J 10 bases, with 10 bases left between them. This CDR3 has 13 amino acids. The CDR3 DNA follows: TGCAGTGCTAGAGATTCAGCAAGGTCACCCCTCCACTTT. Amino acids: CSARDSARSPLHF.

In this sample, this clonotype turned up many times. The chain is built from TRBV7-9 and TRBJ2-1; D tentatively fits TRBD1 or TRBD2 (7 bases each). V was clipped by 5 bases and J by 3 bases, with 14 bases between them. The CDR3 covers 15 residues. CDR1 and CDR2 from the germline V gene are SEHNR and FQNEAQ (reference sequence). The CDR3 reads CASSAGDRDYNEQFF. CDR3 nucleotide sequence: TGTGCCAGCAGCGCGGGAGACAGGGACTACAATGAGCAGTTCTTC.

V is TRBV5-4 and J is TRBJ2-2; 7 bases line up with TRBD2. The J segment lost 5 bases and the V segment lost 5 bases, leaving 9 bases of the junction unmatched. The CDR3 is made up of 15 amino acids. The V gene's germline CDR1 is SGHNT and CDR2 YYREEE (reference sequence). DNA for the CDR3: TGTGCCAGCAGAACCGGGACTAAAGTAACCGGGGAGCTGTTTTTT. Translating gives CASRTGTKVTGELFF. Combining the CDR3 with reference TRBV5-4 and TRBJ2-2 gives the whole variable domain ETGVTQSPTHLIKTRGQQVTLRCSSQSGHNTVSWYQQALGQGPQFIFQYYREEENGRGNFPPRFSGLQFPNYSSELNVNALELDDSALYLCASRTGTKVTGELFFGEGSRLTVL.

The chain has TRBV27 and TRBJ1-5; TRBD1 aligns across 8 bases. In germline, CDR1 is MNHEY, CDR2 SMNVEV (reference sequence). Trimming at V came to 4 bases and at J to 9 bases, leaving 5 bases not matched to a gene. This CDR3 has 13 amino acids. CDR3 residues: CASSSTGGRPQHF. The DNA of the CDR3 is TGTGCCAGCAGTTCTACAGGGGGGCGGCCCCAGCATTTT.

A few counts support this clonotype. The chain joins TRBV20-1 to TRBJ2-7, with D hard to call. CDR3 size: 13 residues. Germline V gene sequence: CDR1 DFQATT, CDR2 SNEGSKA (reference sequence). The ends were cut back, 3 bases at V and 0 bases at J, with 9 bases in the middle. The CDR3 DNA follows: TGCAGTGCTAGGCCCAGCCTCTCCTACGAGCAGTACTTC. It translates to CSARPSLSYEQYF.

In this sample, this clonotype turned up a few times. This chain links TRBV12-5 with TRBJ1-1; D is uncertain. CDR1 is LGHNT, CDR2 FRNRAP, per germline. V was pared by 5 bases and J by 1 base, with 5 bases between. The CDR3 sequence is 12 residues long. The CDR3 here is CASGPGNTEAFF. The CDR3 region has the DNA TGTGCTAGTGGTCCCGGGAACACTGAAGCTTTCTTT.

This clonotype was seen many times. The rearrangement joins TRBV7-2 to TRBJ2-3; D might be TRBD2 (6 bases). The CDR3 is 16 residues long. CDR1 and CDR2 from the germline V gene are SGHTA and FQGNSA. Trimming left V 3 bases short and J 0 bases short, with 13 bases between. The CDR3 region is CASSFPRDSSTDTQYF. DNA for the CDR3: TGTGCCAGCAGCTTTCCCAGGGACTCTAGCACAGATACGCAGTATTTT. The whole variable domain, filled in from reference TRBV7-2 and TRBJ2-3, reads GAGVSQSPSNKVTEKGKDVELRCDPISGHTALYWYRQSLGQGLEFLIYFQGNSAPDKSGLPSDRFSAERTGGSVSTLTIQRTQQEDSAVYLCASSFPRDSSTDTQYFGPGTRLTVL.

This clonotype was seen repeatedly, ten times or more. This sequence joins TRBV12-3 or TRBV12-4 and TRBJ2-1; TRBD2 aligns across 7 bases. This CDR3 comprises 12 residues. The junction had 11 bases not matched to a gene; V was cut back by 5 bases and J by 16 bases. CDR3 in DNA: TGTGCCAGCAGTGCCCAAGCGGGATATTATTTCTTC. It specifies CASSAQAGYYFF.

This clonotype has a count of ten or more. V and J are TRBV25-1 and TRBJ2-3; 8 bases agree with TRBD2. Germline trimming cut 8 bases from V and 7 bases from J; bases unmatched to any gene: 8. Germline assignment: CDR1 MGHDK and CDR2 SYGVNS. The CDR3 covers 13 residues. The CDR3 protein is CASGRGGPHTQYF. CDR3 coding DNA: TGTGCCAGCGGCCGGGGGGGCCCCCATACGCAGTATTTT.

This clonotype has a count of ten or more. The J gene is TRBJ2-7, the V gene TRBV19; 8 bases are a match to TRBD1. The J segment lost 1 base and the V segment lost 5 bases, leaving 16 bases of the junction unmatched. Germline loops: CDR1 LNHDA, CDR2 SQIVND (reference sequence). This CDR3 has 18 amino acids. CDR3 bases: TGTGCCAGTAGTCCCGGGACAGGCAACGAATTTTGGTCCTACGAGCAGTACTTC. Amino acid sequence: CASSPGTGNEFWSYEQYF.

The rearrangement joins TRBV7-2 to TRBJ1-6; no firm D call. Germline CDR1 is SGHTA and CDR2 is FQGNSA. V was clipped by 1 base and J by 3 bases, with 16 bases between them. The CDR3 totals 18 residues. CDR3 nucleotides: TGTGCCAGCAGCTTAGAAATCGGGTTGACTGACTATAATTCACCCCTCCACTTT. Protein: CASSLEIGLTDYNSPLHF.